This T cell receptor beta chain is from a study of PD-1 blockade in mismatch repair-deficient tumors. Study-level points and caveats: After pembrolizumab, tumor-resident clones rose rapidly, then generally contracted before radiologic responses.

Mismatch repair deficiency was confirmed in all patients, by PCR or immunohistochemistry. The TCR-sequenced patients were three responders to pembrolizumab. TCRdb's table, derived via immunoSEQ multiplex PCR, lists solely in-frame clones and lacks some. The sample records under 75,000 clones, about nine tenths being singletons. V was pared by 0 bases and J by 7 bases, with 17 bases between. Per the germline V gene, CDR1 is SGHRS and CDR2 is YFSETQ. CDR3 size: 15 residues. Concerning this clone itself: The antigen is unknown.

This TCR was sampled from an adult with mismatch repair-deficient cancer. This sample comprised peripheral blood, obtained 52 weeks after starting pembrolizumab. The chain combines TRBV5-1 with TRBJ2-7; possibly TRBD1 for D (6 bases). CDR3 amino acids: CASSLDGGRGGEQYF. CDR3 DNA: TGCGCCAGCAGCTTGGATGGTGGCCGAGGGGGTGAGCAGTACTTC. The full variable domain, in which reference TRBV5-1 and TRBJ2-7 provide the parts outside the CDR3, is KAGVTQTPRYLIKTRGQQVTLSCSPISGHRSVSWYQQTPGQGLQFLFEYFSETQRNKGNFPGRFSGRQFSNSRSEMNVSTLELGDSALYLCASSLDGGRGGEQYFGPGTRLTVT.